This record covers a single T cell receptor beta chain. The data derive from a study of PD-1 blockade in classical Hodgkin lymphoma. Time point specified: newly diagnosed, previously untreated cHL patient sample. Thawed PBMCs yielded CD4+ T cells through magnetic negative selection. J was trimmed by 1 base and V by 2 bases; bases with no gene match: 5. Germline V gives CDR1 SGHNT, CDR2 YYREEE (reference sequence). This CDR3 contains 16 residues. Sequencing used immunoSEQ multiplex PCR; TCRdb keeps in-frame clones, though not all of them. The sample lists 20,000 to 25,000 clones, roughly nine tenths occurring once.

Sequences were obtained from CD4+ T cells from blood. The sequence was collected from a human donor with classical Hodgkin lymphoma. The chain has TRBV5-4 and TRBJ2-5, with 10 positions matching TRBD2. CDR3 bases: TGTGCCAGCAGCTTCACTAGCGGGGAAACCCAAGAGACCCAGTACTTC. Amino acids: CASSFTSGETQETQYF.